The 21 T cell receptor beta chains in this list originate from one sample, sequenced in a study of blood T cell repertoires in COVID-19. Only in-frame clones appear in the TCRdb table, and some are missing; sequencing was by immunoSEQ multiplex PCR. This table has fewer than 90,000 clones, around 87% appearing once. Material: peripheral blood. The receptors originated from a male donor with acute or convalescent COVID-19.

V usage is TRBV2 and J usage is TRBJ2-7; TRBD2 is a possible D gene (5 bases). Germline CDR1 and CDR2: SNHLY and FYNNEI. Trimming removed 8 bases at V and 0 bases at J, with 14 bases between. The CDR3 sequence is 14 residues long. CDR3 protein: CASVQWENSYEQYF. For the CDR3, the DNA is TGTGCCAGCGTACAGTGGGAGAACTCCTACGAGCAGTACTTC.

This clone came up once. V usage is TRBV2 and J usage is TRBJ1-2; D is unresolved. Germline V CDR1 and CDR2: SNHLY, FYNNEI. V dropped 7 bases and J dropped 2 bases, with 8 bases sitting between them. The CDR3 spans 12 residues. The CDR3 spells CASTEQNYGYTF. CDR3 sequence (DNA): TGTGCCAGCACAGAACAGAACTATGGCTACACCTTC.

The rearrangement joins TRBV9 to TRBJ2-7, with D possibly being TRBD2 (7 bases). In germline, CDR1 is SGDLS, CDR2 YYNGEE. V was shortened by 5 bases and J by 3 bases, with 9 bases between the two germline ends. The CDR3 consists of 12 residues. CDR3 residues: CASRGGGYEQYF. CDR3 nucleotides: TGTGCCAGCAGGGGAGGGGGCTACGAGCAGTACTTC.

The chain links TRBV4-1 to TRBJ2-3; a weak D match, TRBD2 (7 bases). This CDR3 contains 12 residues. CDR1 and CDR2 from the germline V gene are MGHRA and YSYEKL. Trimming cost V 8 bases and J 5 bases, with 11 bases left between them. The chain's CDR3 is CASRGAGDTQYF. The CDR3 bases are TGCGCCAGCCGGGGGGCCGGAGATACGCAGTATTTT.

The chain recombines TRBV20-1 with TRBJ2-3; D possibly corresponds to TRBD2 (6 bases). Per germline, CDR1 DFQATT and CDR2 SNEGSKA (reference sequence). The CDR3 sequence is 11 residues long. The ends were cut back, 6 bases at V and 7 bases at J, with 11 bases in the middle. The DNA for the CDR3 is TGCAGTGCAAGTAGCGGTTATACGCAGTATTTT. The encoded protein is CSASSGYTQYF.

This chain joins TRBV5-1 and TRBJ2-7; 7 positions agree with TRBD1. V trimming: 4 bases; J trimming: 3 bases; junction bases outside the gene matches: 16. Germline CDR1 reads SGHRS; CDR2 reads YFSETQ. CDR3 length equals 17 residues. The DNA for the CDR3 is TGCGCCAGCAGCACTCGACCGGGACAGCTAGGAGGCTACGAGCAGTACTTC. Its protein product is CASSTRPGQLGGYEQYF.

This chain joins TRBV19 and TRBJ2-1; D is perhaps TRBD2 (7 bases). The CDR3 runs 16 residues. V was trimmed by 2 bases and J by 2 bases, leaving 13 bases between them. The V gene's germline CDR1 is LNHDA and CDR2 SQIVND (reference sequence). CDR3 region: CASSIQGRGPYNEQFF. The CDR3, as DNA: TGTGCCAGTAGTATACAGGGGCGGGGGCCCTACAATGAGCAGTTCTTC.

The CDR3 here is CASSRTSLYEQYF. The CDR3 DNA is TGTGCCAGCAGCCGGACTAGTTTATACGAGCAGTACTTC. The chain links TRBV6-2 or TRBV6-3 to TRBJ2-7; 7 bases line up with TRBD2. V shed 6 bases and J 4 bases; nucleotides not matched to a gene: 6. The CDR3 loop spans 13 amino acids. The germline V gene has CDR1 MNHEY and CDR2 SVGEGT.

This rearrangement joins TRBV7-2 to TRBJ2-5; 9 nucleotides line up with TRBD2. The ends lost 2 bases at V and 2 bases at J; junction bases unmatched: 0. The CDR3 is made up of 14 amino acids. Germline CDR1 is SGHTA and CDR2 is FQGNSA. As DNA, the CDR3 is TGTGCCAGCAGCTTACTAGCGGGGCAAGAGACCCAGTACTTC. Translation gives CASSLLAGQETQYF. The variable domain in full, completed from reference TRBV7-2 and TRBJ2-5, reads GAGVSQSPSNKVTEKGKDVELRCDPISGHTALYWYRQSLGQGLEFLIYFQGNSAPDKSGLPSDRFSAERTGGSVSTLTIQRTQQEDSAVYLCASSLLAGQETQYFGPGTRLLVL.

This clone was seen only once. The genes are TRBV6-5 and TRBJ2-1, with 9 bases matching TRBD2. Losses at the gene ends were 6 bases for V and 1 base for J; bases not matched to a gene: 4. This CDR3 has 15 amino acids. Germline CDR1 and CDR2: MNHEY and SVGAGI. The CDR3 here is CASSLSGGSYNEQFF. The CDR3 bases are TGTGCCAGCAGCCTAAGCGGGGGGTCCTACAATGAGCAGTTCTTC.

The V gene is TRBV18, the J gene TRBJ2-3; tentatively, D is TRBD1 (6 bases). Trimming took 6 bases from V and 4 from J, leaving 11 bases between them. The germline gives CDR1 KGHSH, CDR2 LQKENI. CDR3 length: 13 residues. CDR3 sequence reads: CASSSEGADTQYF. The CDR3 DNA is TGTGCCAGCTCGTCCGAGGGGGCAGATACGCAGTATTTT.

The chain couples TRBV7-2 to TRBJ1-3; D may be TRBD1 (6 bases). Germline V gene sequence: CDR1 SGHTA, CDR2 FQGNSA. The V gene lost 6 bases and the J gene lost 3 bases, with 15 bases spanning the gap. The CDR3 has 15 residues. The CDR3 DNA reads TGTGCCAGCAGTCCGAGGGGGGGGCATGGAAACACCATATATTTT. Translating it yields CASSPRGGHGNTIYF.

V is TRBV6-2 or TRBV6-3 and J is TRBJ2-5, with 7 nucleotides matching TRBD1. CDR1 is MNHEY, CDR2 SVGEGT, per germline. There are 15 residues in the CDR3. V lost 0 bases to trimming and J lost 3 bases; unmatched junction nucleotides: 4. The CDR3: CASSYSTGEKETQYF. In nucleotides, the CDR3 is TGTGCCAGCAGTTACTCCACAGGGGAAAAAGAGACCCAGTACTTC.

The chain carries TRBV5-1 and TRBJ2-2; 9 bases agree with TRBD2. CDR3 size: 18 residues. V shed 3 bases and J 0 bases; nucleotides not matched to a gene: 9. Germline lookup yields CDR1 SGHRS and CDR2 YFSETQ. The CDR3 is CASSSPPGLAPNTGELFF. For the CDR3, the DNA is TGCGCCAGCAGCTCCCCCCCCGGACTAGCGCCGAACACCGGGGAGCTGTTTTTT.

The rearrangement joins TRBV5-6 to TRBJ1-6, with D perhaps matching TRBD1 (5 bases). Trimming stripped 4 bases from V and 8 bases from J, with 16 bases between. The length of the CDR3 is 15 residues. Germline V gene lookup returns CDR1 SGHDT and CDR2 YYEEEE. The CDR3 spells CASSDSPGGDSPLHF. CDR3 bases: TGTGCCAGCAGCGATAGTCCCGGGGGGGATTCACCCCTCCACTTT.

The chain combines TRBV18 with TRBJ1-5; a weak D match, TRBD1 (6 bases). This CDR3 has 14 residues. From germline, CDR1 is KGHSH and CDR2 LQKENI. V was trimmed by 2 bases and J by 6 bases, leaving 11 bases between them. The CDR3: CASSPGGEGQPQHF. CDR3 DNA sequence: TGTGCCAGCTCACCAGGGGGCGAGGGTCAGCCCCAGCATTTT.

This rearrangement joins TRBV20-1 to TRBJ2-7, with D possibly TRBD1 on 5 matching bases. The CDR3 runs to 15 residues. The V end was cut by 6 bases, the J end by 3 bases, with 21 bases between. Germline V CDR1 and CDR2: DFQATT, SNEGSKA (reference sequence). The CDR3 coding sequence is TGCAGTGCGAGTAGTCAGGGCAGCAAAAACTACGAGCAGTACTTC. Protein sequence: CSASSQGSKNYEQYF.

The chain links TRBV5-4 to TRBJ2-2, with D tentatively TRBD2 (8 bases). V lost 3 bases and J lost 4, with 16 bases in between. The germline V gene encodes CDR1 SGHNT and CDR2 YYREEE (reference sequence). The CDR3 loop spans 16 amino acids. CDR3 nucleotides: TGTGCCAGCAGCTCCGGGGGGGCAGGGGGCACCGGGGAGCTGTTTTTT. It yields the protein CASSSGGAGGTGELFF.

The genes are TRBV14 and TRBJ1-1, with 8 bases aligning to TRBD1. Germline loops: CDR1 SGHDN, CDR2 FVKESK. Unmatched junction bases numbered 13, after V lost 4 bases and J lost 3 bases. The CDR3 consists of 17 residues. The CDR3 loop reads CASSRFRRPTGDTEAFF. The CDR3 DNA sequence: TGTGCCAGCAGCCGATTCAGGAGACCGACAGGGGACACTGAAGCTTTCTTT.

The V and J genes are TRBV6-5 and TRBJ1-4; 8 bases map to TRBD1. V was pared by 2 bases and J by 8 bases, with 7 bases of the junction left unmatched. CDR1 is MNHEY and CDR2 is SVGAGI in the germline V gene. This CDR3 comprises 15 residues. CDR3 in amino acids: CASSYRGTGEEKLFF. In DNA, the CDR3 is TGTGCCAGCAGTTACCGGGGGACAGGCGAGGAAAAACTGTTTTTT.

The CDR3 spells CASSPGLEPSYEQYF. CDR3 DNA: TGTGCCAGCAGTCCAGGACTGGAACCCTCCTACGAGCAGTACTTC. V usage is TRBV7-8 and J usage is TRBJ2-7; weak D call: TRBD2 (5 bases). This CDR3 spans 15 amino acids. Trimming took off 6 bases at V and 0 bases at J, with 15 bases between the two ends. Germline CDR1 SGHVS, CDR2 FQNEAQ. Full variable domain (remainder filled in from reference TRBV7-8 and TRBJ2-7): GAGVSQSPRYKVAKRGQDVALRCDPISGHVSLFWYQQALGQGPEFLTYFQNEAQLDKSGLPSDRFFAERPEGSVSTLKIQRTQQEDSAVYLCASSPGLEPSYEQYFGPGTRLTVT.